These 23 T cell receptor beta chains originate from one sample sequenced in a study of T cells in Graves' hyperthyroidism and ophthalmopathy. Authors of the study amplified TCR beta CDR3 regions from RNA transcripts. Primed by the HTBI set, a first-round RT-PCR was run on the TCR CDR3. TCRdb reprocessed the multiplex PCR reads with MiXCR, giving one entry per CDR3 protein. The repertoire holds about 520,000 distinct CDR3 sequences, with roughly 20% as singletons. The material sequenced was blood. The receptors derive from a man between 18 and 29 years old with Graves' hyperthyroidism.

This clonotype was seen repeatedly, ten times or more. CDR3 in amino acids: CASGGGVRVNTEAFF. The CDR3 coding sequence is TGTGCCAGCGGGGGGGGAGTCAGGGTTAACACTGAAGCTTTCTTT. The rearrangement joins TRBV2 to TRBJ1-1; a possible D gene is TRBD1 (5 bases). The V gene lost 8 bases and the J gene lost 2 bases, with 18 bases spanning the gap. The CDR3 consists of 15 residues. Germline assignment: CDR1 SNHLY and CDR2 FYNNEI.

In regard to this clonotype: It is likely a read error, because the conserved phenylalanine at the end of the CDR3 is missing. As DNA, the CDR3 is TGTGCCAGCAGCGACGTAAAGTCAAATCAGCACCAGCATCTT. Protein product: CASSDVKSNQHQHL. V and J are TRBV6-1 and TRBJ1-5; D is uncertain. This CDR3 region has 14 residues. Germline loops: CDR1 MNHNS, CDR2 SASEGT.

This clonotype showed up many times. This chain links TRBV5-4 with TRBJ1-2, with D unclear. Germline assignment: CDR1 SGHNT and CDR2 YYREEE (reference sequence). V dropped 2 bases and J dropped 5 bases, with 13 bases sitting between them. This CDR3 spans 14 amino acids. The CDR3 sequence: CASSFKGSGYGYTF. CDR3 DNA: TGTGCCAGCAGCTTCAAGGGCTCGGGTTATGGCTACACCTTC.

This clonotype was observed many times. The chain couples TRBV12-3 or TRBV12-4 to TRBJ1-2; no definite D call. V shed 6 bases and J shed 2 bases, with 13 bases lying between them. The CDR3 extends over 14 amino acids. Here the CDR3 DNA reads TGTGCCAGCAGCCAGCAGGTGCCGAACTATGGCTACACCTTC. Encoded protein: CASSQQVPNYGYTF.

This rearrangement joins TRBV7-8 to TRBJ2-7; perhaps TRBD2 as D (6 bases). Trimming pared 5 bases from V and 4 bases from J, leaving 15 bases between. Germline lookup yields CDR1 SGHVS and CDR2 FQNEAQ. The CDR3 sequence is 14 residues long. CDR3 sequence reads: CASSAPGDFYEQYF. In DNA, the CDR3 is TGTGCCAGCAGCGCCCCCGGGGACTTTTACGAGCAGTACTTC.

In this sample, this clonotype turned up many times. The chain uses TRBV2 and TRBJ1-3; no reliable D call. Trimming stripped 5 bases from V and 1 base from J, with 6 bases between. This CDR3 has 13 amino acids. Looked up from germline, CDR1 is SNHLY and CDR2 is FYNNEI. The CDR3 region is CASSSGSGNTIYF. Written as DNA, the CDR3 is TGTGCCAGCAGTTCGGGGTCTGGAAACACCATATATTTT.

Only a few counts were recorded for this clonotype. CDR3 region: CASSWNQGQETQYF. The DNA of the CDR3 is TGCGCCAGCAGCTGGAATCAGGGGCAAGAGACCCAGTACTTC. V gene TRBV5-1 combines with J gene TRBJ2-5; perhaps TRBD1 as D (6 bases). The germline V gene has CDR1 SGHRS and CDR2 YFSETQ. V was pared by 3 bases and J by 2 bases, with 11 bases between. This CDR3 comprises 14 residues. Complete variable domain (other parts from reference TRBV5-1 and TRBJ2-5): KAGVTQTPRYLIKTRGQQVTLSCSPISGHRSVSWYQQTPGQGLQFLFEYFSETQRNKGNFPGRFSGRQFSNSRSEMNVSTLELGDSALYLCASSWNQGQETQYFGPGTRLLVL.

This clonotype was counted between two and nine times. The chain is built from TRBV19 and TRBJ2-6; D not resolved. Germline V gives CDR1 LNHDA, CDR2 SQIVND (reference sequence). The germline V and J ends were trimmed by 6 bases and 0 bases, with 18 bases remaining between them. This CDR3 has 18 residues. The CDR3 sequence is CASRVLALGLSGANVLTF. Written as DNA, the CDR3 is TGTGCCAGTAGGGTTTTGGCGTTGGGTCTCTCTGGGGCCAACGTCCTGACTTTC.

The gene calls are TRBV11-2 and TRBJ2-5, with D unclear. V gave up 5 bases and J gave up 4 bases, with 20 bases separating them. The CDR3 extends over 16 amino acids. In germline, CDR1 is SGHAT, CDR2 FQNNGV. The CDR3: CASSLGNPSGSETQYF. In DNA form, the CDR3 reads TGTGCCAGCAGCCTAGGTAACCCCTCGGGTTCAGAGACCCAGTACTTC. Full variable domain (missing parts from reference TRBV11-2 and TRBJ2-5): EAGVAQSPRYKIIEKRQSVAFWCNPISGHATLYWYQQILGQGPKLLIQFQNNGVVDDSQLPKDRFSAERLKGVDSTLKIQPAKLEDSAVYLCASSLGNPSGSETQYFGPGTRLLVL.

This clonotype has ten or more counts. The rearrangement joins TRBV27 to TRBJ1-5, with D uncertain. The CDR3 is made up of 15 amino acids. Trimming took off 1 base at V and 3 bases at J, with 10 bases between the two ends. CDR1 and CDR2 (germline): MNHEY, SMNVEV (reference sequence). This CDR3 is CASSLFAGLNQPQHF. CDR3 nucleotide sequence: TGTGCCAGCAGTTTATTCGCAGGCCTCAATCAGCCCCAGCATTTT.

This clonotype was seen a few times. The chain combines TRBV4-2 with TRBJ1-1; TRBD1 agrees at 9 bases. Germline V gene lookup returns CDR1 LGHNA and CDR2 YNFKEQ. Trimming at V came to 3 bases and at J to 3 bases, leaving 5 bases not matched to a gene. The CDR3 runs to 15 residues. In DNA, the CDR3 is TGTGCCAGCAGCCATGGGGACAGGGAGCACACTGAAGCTTTCTTT. Its protein product is CASSHGDREHTEAFF.

This clonotype has a count of ten or more. The genes are TRBV30 and TRBJ1-2; weak D call: TRBD1 (6 bases). The CDR3 is 11 amino acids. CDR1 and CDR2 (germline): GTSNPN, SVGIG (reference sequence). V gave up 3 bases and J gave up 8 bases, with 10 bases separating them. CDR3 sequence: CAWRQGSGYTF. The DNA of the CDR3 is TGTGCCTGGAGACAGGGTAGCGGCTACACCTTC.

This clonotype showed up many times. This rearrangement joins TRBV24-1 to TRBJ2-2, with D possibly being TRBD1 or TRBD2 (5 bases each). In germline, CDR1 is KGHDR, CDR2 SFDVKD. The CDR3 runs to 14 residues. The CDR3 sequence is CACSQGPRDGELFF. The DNA of the CDR3 is TGTGCATGCAGCCAGGGACCTCGGGACGGGGAGCTGTTTTTT.

The rearrangement joins TRBV12-3 or TRBV12-4 to TRBJ1-1, with D tentatively TRBD1 (6 bases). V was pared by 1 base and J by 13 bases, with 10 bases between. This CDR3 comprises 11 residues. The CDR3 region is CASSLGQGLFF. Written as DNA, the CDR3 is TGTGCCAGCAGTTTAGGGCAGGGGCTTTTCTTT.

CDR3 residues: CASSQVGAYEQYF. CDR3 coding DNA: TGCGCCAGCAGCCAAGTCGGCGCCTACGAGCAGTACTTC. The rearrangement links TRBV4-1 to TRBJ2-7, with D unclear. The germline V and J ends were trimmed by 1 base and 2 bases, with 6 bases remaining between them. The CDR3 consists of 13 residues. Germline V lookup: CDR1 MGHRA, CDR2 YSYEKL.

This clonotype occurred many times. The chain links TRBV2 to TRBJ1-2; tentatively, D is TRBD1 (6 bases). Per germline, CDR1 SNHLY and CDR2 FYNNEI. The length of the CDR3 is 11 residues. V was shortened by 11 bases and J by 7 bases, with 14 bases between the two germline ends. The CDR3 nucleotides read TGTGCCGGATCCCAGGGGTCTGGCTACACCTTC. It is translated as CAGSQGSGYTF.

The table lists this clonotype with many counts. The chain joins TRBV15 to TRBJ2-2; TRBD1 agrees at 10 bases. CDR1 LNHNV and CDR2 YYDKDF come from the germline V gene (reference sequence). V dropped 8 bases and J dropped 3; count of bases not matched to a gene: 3. This CDR3 contains 14 residues. In DNA, the CDR3 is TGTGCCACCTCGGGACAGGGGTACACCGGGGAGCTGTTTTTT. Translation gives CATSGQGYTGELFF.

About this clonotype itself: A much larger clone lies one base from this, so it may be a read error. The genes are TRBV28 and TRBJ2-7; TRBD1 aligns across 8 bases. Germline assignment: CDR1 MDHEN and CDR2 SYDVKM. The V and J ends lost 5 bases and 5 bases, in that order; junction bases with no gene match: 8. CDR3 length: 14 residues. CDR3 in amino acids: CASSPRTGINEQYV. The CDR3 DNA sequence: TGTGCCAGCAGTCCCCGGACAGGGATCAACGAGCAGTACGTC.

In its sample, this clonotype was seen many times. The chain carries TRBV10-3 and TRBJ2-5; D may be TRBD2 (5 bases). Per germline, CDR1 ENHRY and CDR2 SYGVKD. V dropped 4 bases and J dropped 2 bases, with 8 bases sitting between them. CDR3 length equals 13 residues. The CDR3 region is CAISVAGQETQYF. The CDR3 DNA sequence: TGTGCCATCAGTGTCGCGGGTCAAGAGACCCAGTACTTC.

Comments on this clonotype: An end of the junction differs from the germline gene, which may be a read error. The V call is TRBV27, the J call TRBJ1-2; D gene unclear. The CDR3 runs to 16 residues. Germline assignment: CDR1 MNHEY and CDR2 SMNVEV (reference sequence). The CDR3 region has the DNA TGTGCCAGCAGTTTAGCGGGTCGGATGTCTAAGTATGGCTACACCTTC. This gives the protein CASSLAGRMSKYGYTF.

This clonotype was observed a few times. This chain uses TRBV6-1 with TRBJ2-4, with 7 bases that match TRBD1. The germline CDR1 and CDR2 sequences are MNHNS and SASEGT. The V segment lost 5 bases and the J segment 0 bases; nucleotides outside the gene matches: 10. This CDR3 region has 17 residues. CDR3 sequence reads: CASSPKDRPVAKNIQYF. The CDR3 coding sequence is TGTGCCAGCAGTCCCAAGGACAGGCCAGTAGCCAAAAACATTCAGTACTTC.

The rearrangement joins TRBV11-2 to TRBJ2-7; D is unresolved. Germline V gene lookup returns CDR1 SGHAT and CDR2 FQNNGV. V dropped 1 base and J dropped 7 bases, with 11 bases sitting between them. The CDR3 consists of 13 residues. The CDR3 protein is CASSLGSTLEQYF. The CDR3 DNA follows: TGTGCCAGCAGCTTAGGCAGTACGCTGGAGCAGTACTTC.

This clonotype was observed at least ten times. The chain uses TRBV10-1 and TRBJ1-1; D is undetermined. The CDR3 extends over 14 amino acids. The V end lost 7 bases, the J end lost 6 bases, and 18 bases lay between the germline ends. The germline V gene has CDR1 WNHNN and CDR2 SYGVQD (reference sequence). CDR3: CASKHKRPRPEAFF. DNA for the CDR3: TGCGCCAGCAAACATAAACGCCCTCGGCCTGAAGCTTTCTTT.